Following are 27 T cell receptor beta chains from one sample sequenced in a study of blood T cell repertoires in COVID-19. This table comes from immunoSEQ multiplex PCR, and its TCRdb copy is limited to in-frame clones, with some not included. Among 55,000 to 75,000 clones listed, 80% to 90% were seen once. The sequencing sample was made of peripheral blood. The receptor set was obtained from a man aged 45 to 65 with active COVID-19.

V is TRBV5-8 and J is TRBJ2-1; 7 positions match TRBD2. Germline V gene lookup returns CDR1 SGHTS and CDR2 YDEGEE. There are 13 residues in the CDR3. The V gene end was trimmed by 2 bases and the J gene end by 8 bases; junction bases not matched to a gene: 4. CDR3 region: CASSLGRGDEQFF. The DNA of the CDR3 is TGTGCCAGCAGCTTAGGGAGGGGCGATGAGCAGTTCTTC.

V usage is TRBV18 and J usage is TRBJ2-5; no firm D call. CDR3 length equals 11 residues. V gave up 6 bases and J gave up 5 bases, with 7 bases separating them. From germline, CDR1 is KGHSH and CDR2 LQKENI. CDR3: CASSPRETQYF. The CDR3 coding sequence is TGTGCCAGCTCCCCTAGGGAGACCCAGTACTTC.

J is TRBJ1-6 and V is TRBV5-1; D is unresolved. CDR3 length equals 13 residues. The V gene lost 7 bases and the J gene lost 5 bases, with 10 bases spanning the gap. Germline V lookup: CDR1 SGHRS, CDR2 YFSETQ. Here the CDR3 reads CASGGEDNSPLHF. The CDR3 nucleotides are TGCGCCAGCGGCGGGGAGGATAATTCACCCCTCCACTTT.

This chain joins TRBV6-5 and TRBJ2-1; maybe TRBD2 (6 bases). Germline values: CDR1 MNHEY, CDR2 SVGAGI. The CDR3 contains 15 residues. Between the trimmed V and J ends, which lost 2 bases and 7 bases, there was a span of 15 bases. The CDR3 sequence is CASSYGPRDRNEQFF. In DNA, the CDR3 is TGTGCCAGCAGTTACGGGCCGCGGGATAGAAATGAGCAGTTCTTC.

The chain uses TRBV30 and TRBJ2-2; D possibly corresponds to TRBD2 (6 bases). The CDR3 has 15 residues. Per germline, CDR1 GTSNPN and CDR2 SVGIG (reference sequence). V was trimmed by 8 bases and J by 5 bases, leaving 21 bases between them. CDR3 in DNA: TGTGCCGGGGGGACCGGTGGAGTAGGAACCGGGGAGCTGTTTTTT. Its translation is CAGGTGGVGTGELFF.

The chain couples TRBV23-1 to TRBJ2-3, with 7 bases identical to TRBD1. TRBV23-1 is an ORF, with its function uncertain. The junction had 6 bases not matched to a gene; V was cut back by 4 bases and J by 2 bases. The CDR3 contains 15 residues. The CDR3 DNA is TGCGCCAGCAGTCCACCGACAGGGTCCACAGATACGCAGTATTTT. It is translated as CASSPPTGSTDTQYF.

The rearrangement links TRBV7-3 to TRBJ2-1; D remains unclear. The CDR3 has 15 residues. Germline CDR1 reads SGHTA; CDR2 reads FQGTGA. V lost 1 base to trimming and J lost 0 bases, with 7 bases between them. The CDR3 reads CASSLNAGSYNEQFF. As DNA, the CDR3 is TGTGCCAGCAGCTTAAATGCAGGCTCCTACAATGAGCAGTTCTTC.

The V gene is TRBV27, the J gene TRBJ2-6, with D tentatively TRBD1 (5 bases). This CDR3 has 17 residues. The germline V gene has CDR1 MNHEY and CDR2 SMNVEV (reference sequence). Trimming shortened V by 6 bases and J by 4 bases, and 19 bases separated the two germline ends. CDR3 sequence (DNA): TGTGCCAGCAGCCGTACCCTAGGGGCCGGAGGGGCCAACGTCCTGACTTTC. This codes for CASSRTLGAGGANVLTF.

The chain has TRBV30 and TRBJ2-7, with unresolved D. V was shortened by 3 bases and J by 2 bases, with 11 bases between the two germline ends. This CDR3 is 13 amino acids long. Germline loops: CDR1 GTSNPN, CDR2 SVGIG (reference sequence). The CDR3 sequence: CAWRVQAPYEQYF. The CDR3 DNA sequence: TGTGCCTGGAGGGTGCAGGCCCCCTACGAGCAGTACTTC.

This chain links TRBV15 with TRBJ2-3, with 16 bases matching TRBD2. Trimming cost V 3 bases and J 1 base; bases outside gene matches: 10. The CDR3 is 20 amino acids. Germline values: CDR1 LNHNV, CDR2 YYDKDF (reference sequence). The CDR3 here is CATSSFAGTSGRGGTDTQYF. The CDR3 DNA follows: TGTGCCACCAGCAGCTTTGCCGGGACTAGCGGGAGGGGGGGCACAGATACGCAGTATTTT. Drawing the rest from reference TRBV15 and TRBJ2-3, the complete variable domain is DAMVIQNPRYQVTQFGKPVTLSCSQTLNHNVMYWYQQKSSQAPKLLFHYYDKDFNNEADTPDNFQSRRPNTSFCFLDIRSPGLGDTAMYLCATSSFAGTSGRGGTDTQYFGPGTRLTVL.

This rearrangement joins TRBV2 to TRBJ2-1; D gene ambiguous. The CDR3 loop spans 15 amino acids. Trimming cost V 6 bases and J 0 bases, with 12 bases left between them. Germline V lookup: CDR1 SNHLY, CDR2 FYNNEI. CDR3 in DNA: TGTGCCAGCAGCACCGACTCCTACTCCTACAATGAGCAGTTCTTC. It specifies CASSTDSYSYNEQFF.

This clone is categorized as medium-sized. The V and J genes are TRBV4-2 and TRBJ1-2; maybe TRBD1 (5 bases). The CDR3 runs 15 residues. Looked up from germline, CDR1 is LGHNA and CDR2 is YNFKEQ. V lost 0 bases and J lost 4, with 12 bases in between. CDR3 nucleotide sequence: TGTGCCAGCAGCCAAGATGTGGGGCAGGTCTATGGCTACACCTTC. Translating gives CASSQDVGQVYGYTF.

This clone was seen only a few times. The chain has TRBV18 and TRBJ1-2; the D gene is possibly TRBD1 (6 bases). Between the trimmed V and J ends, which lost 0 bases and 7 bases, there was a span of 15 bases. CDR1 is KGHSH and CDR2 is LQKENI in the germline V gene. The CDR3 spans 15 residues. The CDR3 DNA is TGTGCCAGCTCACCACCACAGGGTTTACGGAGTGGCTACACCTTC. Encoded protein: CASSPPQGLRSGYTF.

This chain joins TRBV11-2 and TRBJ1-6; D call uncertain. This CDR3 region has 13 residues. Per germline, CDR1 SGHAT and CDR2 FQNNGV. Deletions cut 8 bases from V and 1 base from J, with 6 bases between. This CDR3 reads CASQASYNSPLHF. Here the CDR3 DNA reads TGTGCCAGCCAAGCGTCCTATAATTCACCCCTCCACTTT.

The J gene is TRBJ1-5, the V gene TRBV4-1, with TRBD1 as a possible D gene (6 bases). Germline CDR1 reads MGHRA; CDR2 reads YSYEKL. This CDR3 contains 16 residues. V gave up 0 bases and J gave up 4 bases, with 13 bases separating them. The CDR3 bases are TGCGCCAGCAGCCAAGACCCGGGGGGCTGGAATCAGCCCCAGCATTTT. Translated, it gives CASSQDPGGWNQPQHF.

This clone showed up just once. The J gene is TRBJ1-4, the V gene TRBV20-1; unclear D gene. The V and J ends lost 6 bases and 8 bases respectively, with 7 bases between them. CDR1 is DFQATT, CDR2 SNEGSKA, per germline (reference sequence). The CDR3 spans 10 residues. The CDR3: CSAPGEKLFF. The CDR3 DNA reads TGCAGTGCCCCGGGGGAAAAACTGTTTTTT.

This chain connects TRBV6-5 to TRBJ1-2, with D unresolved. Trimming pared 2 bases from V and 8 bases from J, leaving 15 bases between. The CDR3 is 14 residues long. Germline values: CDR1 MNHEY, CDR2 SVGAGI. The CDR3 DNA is TGTGCCAGCAGTTACGGAGTGGACTTGGTGGGCTACACCTTC. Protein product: CASSYGVDLVGYTF.

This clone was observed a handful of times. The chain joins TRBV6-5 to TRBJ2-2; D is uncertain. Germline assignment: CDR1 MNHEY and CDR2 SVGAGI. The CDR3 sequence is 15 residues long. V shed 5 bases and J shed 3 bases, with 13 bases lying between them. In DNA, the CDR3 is TGTGCCAGCAGTCTTGCCGGGTCCTACACCGGGGAGCTGTTTTTT. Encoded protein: CASSLAGSYTGELFF.

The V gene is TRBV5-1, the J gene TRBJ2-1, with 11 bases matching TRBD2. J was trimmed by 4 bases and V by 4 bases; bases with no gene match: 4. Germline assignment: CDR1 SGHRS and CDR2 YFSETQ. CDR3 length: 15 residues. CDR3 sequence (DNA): TGCGCCAGCAGCGCCCGGACTAGCGGGTACAATGAGCAGTTCTTC. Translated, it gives CASSARTSGYNEQFF.

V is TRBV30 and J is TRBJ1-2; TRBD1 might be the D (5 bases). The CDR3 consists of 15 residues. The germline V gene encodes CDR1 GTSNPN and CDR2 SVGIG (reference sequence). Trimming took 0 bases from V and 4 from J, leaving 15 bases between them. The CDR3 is CAWSVRRRGLYGYTF. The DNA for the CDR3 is TGTGCCTGGAGTGTACGGCGTAGGGGCCTCTATGGCTACACCTTC.

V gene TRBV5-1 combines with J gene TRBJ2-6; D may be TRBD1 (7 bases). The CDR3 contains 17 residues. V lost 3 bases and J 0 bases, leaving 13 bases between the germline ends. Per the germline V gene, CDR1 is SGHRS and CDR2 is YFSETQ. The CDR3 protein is CASSSPRGASGANVLTF. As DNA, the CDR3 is TGCGCCAGCAGCTCGCCCAGGGGGGCCTCTGGGGCCAACGTCCTGACTTTC.

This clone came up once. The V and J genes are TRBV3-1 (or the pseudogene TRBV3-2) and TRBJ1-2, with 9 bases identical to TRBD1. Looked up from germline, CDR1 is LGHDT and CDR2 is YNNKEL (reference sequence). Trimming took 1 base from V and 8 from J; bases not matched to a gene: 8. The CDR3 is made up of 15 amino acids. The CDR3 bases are TGTGCCAGCAGCCAAGCCCGGGACAGGGATAAGGGCTACACCTTC. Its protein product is CASSQARDRDKGYTF.

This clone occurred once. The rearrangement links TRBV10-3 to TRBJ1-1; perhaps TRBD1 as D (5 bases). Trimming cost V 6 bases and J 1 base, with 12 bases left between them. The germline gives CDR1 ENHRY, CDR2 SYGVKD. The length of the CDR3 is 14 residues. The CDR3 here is CAIRGDSRNTEAFF. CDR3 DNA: TGTGCCATCAGGGGGGACTCCCGGAACACTGAAGCTTTCTTT.

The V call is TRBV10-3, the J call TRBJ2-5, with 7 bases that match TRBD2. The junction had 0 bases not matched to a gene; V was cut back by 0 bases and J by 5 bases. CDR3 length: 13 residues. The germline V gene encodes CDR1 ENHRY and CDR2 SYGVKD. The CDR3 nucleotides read TGTGCCATCAGTGAGTCGCGGGGGGAGACCCAGTACTTC. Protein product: CAISESRGETQYF.

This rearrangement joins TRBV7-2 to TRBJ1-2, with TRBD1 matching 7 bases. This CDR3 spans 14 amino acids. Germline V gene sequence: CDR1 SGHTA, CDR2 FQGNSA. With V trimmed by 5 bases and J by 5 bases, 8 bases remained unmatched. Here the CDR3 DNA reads TGTGCCAGCAGCCTTGACAGGGAGCGGTATGGCTACACCTTC. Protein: CASSLDRERYGYTF. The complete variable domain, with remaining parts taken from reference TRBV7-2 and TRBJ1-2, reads GAGVSQSPSNKVTEKGKDVELRCDPISGHTALYWYRQSLGQGLEFLIYFQGNSAPDKSGLPSDRFSAERTGGSVSTLTIQRTQQEDSAVYLCASSLDRERYGYTFGSGTRLTVV.

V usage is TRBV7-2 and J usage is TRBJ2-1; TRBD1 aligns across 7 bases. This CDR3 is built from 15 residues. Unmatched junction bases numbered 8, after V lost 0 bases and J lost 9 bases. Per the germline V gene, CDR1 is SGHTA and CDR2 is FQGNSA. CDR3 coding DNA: TGTGCCAGCAGCTTAGCGGTTGAAGGGGGCAGTGAGCAGTTCTTC. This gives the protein CASSLAVEGGSEQFF.

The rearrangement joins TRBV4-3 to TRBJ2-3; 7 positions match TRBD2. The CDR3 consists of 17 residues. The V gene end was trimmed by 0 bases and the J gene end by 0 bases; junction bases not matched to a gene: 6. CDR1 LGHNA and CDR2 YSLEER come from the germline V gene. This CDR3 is CASSQDSRTRSTDTQYF. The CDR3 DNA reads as TGCGCCAGCAGCCAAGATTCAAGGACTAGAAGCACAGATACGCAGTATTTT.